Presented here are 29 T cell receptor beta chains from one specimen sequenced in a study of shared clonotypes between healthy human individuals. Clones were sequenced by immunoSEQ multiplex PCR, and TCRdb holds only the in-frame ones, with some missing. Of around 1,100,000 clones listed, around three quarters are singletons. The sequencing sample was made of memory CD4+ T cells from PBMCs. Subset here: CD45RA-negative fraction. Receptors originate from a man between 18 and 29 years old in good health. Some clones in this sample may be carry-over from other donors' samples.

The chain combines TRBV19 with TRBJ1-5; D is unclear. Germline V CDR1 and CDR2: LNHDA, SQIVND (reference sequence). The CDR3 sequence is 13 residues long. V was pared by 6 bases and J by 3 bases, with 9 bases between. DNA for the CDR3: TGTGCCAGTAGCCAGAAAACCAATCAGCCCCAGCATTTT. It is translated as CASSQKTNQPQHF. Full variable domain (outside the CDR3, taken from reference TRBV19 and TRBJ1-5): DGGITQSPKYLFRKEGQNVTLSCEQNLNHDAMYWYRQDPGQGLRLIYYSQIVNDFQKGDIAEGYSVSREKKESFPLTVTSAQKNPTAFYLCASSQKTNQPQHFGDGTRLSIL.

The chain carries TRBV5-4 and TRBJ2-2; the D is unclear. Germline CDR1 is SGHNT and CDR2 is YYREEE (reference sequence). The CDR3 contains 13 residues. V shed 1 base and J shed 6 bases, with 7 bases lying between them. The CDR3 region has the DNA TGTGCCAGCAGCTTGTTGAGATCCGGGGAGCTGTTTTTT. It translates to CASSLLRSGELFF.

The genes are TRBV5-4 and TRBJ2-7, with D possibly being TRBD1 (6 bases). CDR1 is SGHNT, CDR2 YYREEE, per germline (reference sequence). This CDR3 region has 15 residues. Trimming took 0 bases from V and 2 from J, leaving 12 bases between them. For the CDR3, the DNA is TGTGCCAGCAGCTTGGCTCAGGGGCAAACCTACGAGCAGTACTTC. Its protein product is CASSLAQGQTYEQYF.

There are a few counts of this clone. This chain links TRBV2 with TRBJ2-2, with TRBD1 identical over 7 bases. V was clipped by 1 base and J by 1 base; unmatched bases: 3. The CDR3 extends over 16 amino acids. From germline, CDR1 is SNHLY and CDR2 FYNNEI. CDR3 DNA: TGTGCCAGCAGTGAAGAGAGGACAGGGAACACCGGGGAGCTGTTTTTT. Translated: CASSEERTGNTGELFF.

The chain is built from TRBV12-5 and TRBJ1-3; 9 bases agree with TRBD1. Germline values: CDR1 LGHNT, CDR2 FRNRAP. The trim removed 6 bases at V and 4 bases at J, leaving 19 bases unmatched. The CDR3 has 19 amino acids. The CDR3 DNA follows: TGTGCTAGTGGAATATCGGGACAGGGCTTTGGTGCTCACGGAAACACCATATATTTT. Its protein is CASGISGQGFGAHGNTIYF.

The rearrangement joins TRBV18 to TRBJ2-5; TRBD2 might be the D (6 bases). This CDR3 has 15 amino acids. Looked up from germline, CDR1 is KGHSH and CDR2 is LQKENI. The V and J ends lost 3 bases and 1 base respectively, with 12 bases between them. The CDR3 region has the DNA TGTGCCAGCTCACCCGGGACTGCCGCCCAAGAGACCCAGTACTTC. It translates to CASSPGTAAQETQYF.

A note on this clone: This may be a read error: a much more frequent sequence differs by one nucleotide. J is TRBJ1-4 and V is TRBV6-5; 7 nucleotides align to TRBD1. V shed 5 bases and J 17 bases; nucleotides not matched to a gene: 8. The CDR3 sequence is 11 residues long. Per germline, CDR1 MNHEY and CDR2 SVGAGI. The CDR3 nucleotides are TGTGCCAGCAGTAAAGACAGGGTAGTATTTTTT. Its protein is CASSKDRVVFF.

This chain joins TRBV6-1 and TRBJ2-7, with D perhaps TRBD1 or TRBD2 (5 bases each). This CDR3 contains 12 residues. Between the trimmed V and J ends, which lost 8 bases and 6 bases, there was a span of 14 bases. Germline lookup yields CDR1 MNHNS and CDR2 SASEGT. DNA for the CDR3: TGTGCCAGCGGGACCCCCGGCCCCGAGCAGTACTTC. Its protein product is CASGTPGPEQYF.

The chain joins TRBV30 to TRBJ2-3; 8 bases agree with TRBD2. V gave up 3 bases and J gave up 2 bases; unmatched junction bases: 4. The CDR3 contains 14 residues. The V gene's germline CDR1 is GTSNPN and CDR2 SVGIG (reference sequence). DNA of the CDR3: TGTGCCTGGAGACTAGCGGACAACACAGATACGCAGTATTTT. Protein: CAWRLADNTDTQYF.

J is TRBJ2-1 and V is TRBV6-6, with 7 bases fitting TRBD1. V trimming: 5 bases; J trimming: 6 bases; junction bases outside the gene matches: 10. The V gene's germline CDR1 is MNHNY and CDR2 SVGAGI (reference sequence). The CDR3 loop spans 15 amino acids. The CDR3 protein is CASSTGVGPSNEQFF. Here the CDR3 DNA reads TGTGCCAGCAGTACAGGGGTGGGGCCCTCCAATGAGCAGTTCTTC.

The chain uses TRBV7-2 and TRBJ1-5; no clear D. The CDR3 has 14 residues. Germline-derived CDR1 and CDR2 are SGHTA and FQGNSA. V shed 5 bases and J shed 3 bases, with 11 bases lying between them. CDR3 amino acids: CASSLRDFNQPQHF. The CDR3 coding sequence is TGTGCCAGCAGCCTTAGGGATTTCAATCAGCCCCAGCATTTT.

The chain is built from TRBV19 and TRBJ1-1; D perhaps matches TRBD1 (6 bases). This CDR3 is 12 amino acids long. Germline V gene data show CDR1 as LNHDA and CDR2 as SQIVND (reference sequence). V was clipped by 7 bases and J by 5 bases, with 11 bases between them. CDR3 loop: CASTTGITEAFF. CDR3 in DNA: TGTGCCAGTACCACAGGGATAACTGAAGCTTTCTTT.

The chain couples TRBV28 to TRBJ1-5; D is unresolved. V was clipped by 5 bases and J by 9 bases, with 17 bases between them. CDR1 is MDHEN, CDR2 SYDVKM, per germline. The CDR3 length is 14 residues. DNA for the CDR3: TGTGCCAGCAGTAGACGGTCCCTGGGTGGGCCCCAGCATTTT. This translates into CASSRRSLGGPQHF. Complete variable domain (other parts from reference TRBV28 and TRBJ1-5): DVKVTQSSRYLVKRTGEKVFLECVQDMDHENMFWYRQDPGLGLRLIYFSYDVKMKEKGDIPEGYSVSREKKERFSLILESASTNQTSMYLCASSRRSLGGPQHFGDGTRLSIL.

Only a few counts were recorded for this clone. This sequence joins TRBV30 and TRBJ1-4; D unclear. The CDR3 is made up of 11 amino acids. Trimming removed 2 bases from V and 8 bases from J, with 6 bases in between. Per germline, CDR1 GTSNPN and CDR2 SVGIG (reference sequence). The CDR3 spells CAWSQYEKLFF. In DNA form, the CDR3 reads TGTGCCTGGAGTCAATACGAAAAACTGTTTTTT.

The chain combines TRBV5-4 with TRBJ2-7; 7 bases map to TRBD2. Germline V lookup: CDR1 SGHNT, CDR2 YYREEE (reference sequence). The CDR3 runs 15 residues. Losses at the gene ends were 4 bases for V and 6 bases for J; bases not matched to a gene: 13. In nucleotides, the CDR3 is TGTGCCAGCAGCGCGGGTGCGTGGGCGGGAGTCGAGCAGTACTTC. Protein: CASSAGAWAGVEQYF.

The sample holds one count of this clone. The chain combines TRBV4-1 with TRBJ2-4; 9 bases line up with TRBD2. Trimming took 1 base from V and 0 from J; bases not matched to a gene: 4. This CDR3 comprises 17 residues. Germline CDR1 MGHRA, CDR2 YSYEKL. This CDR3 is CASSQGLAELAKNIQYF. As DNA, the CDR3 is TGCGCCAGCAGCCAAGGACTAGCGGAGTTAGCCAAAAACATTCAGTACTTC.

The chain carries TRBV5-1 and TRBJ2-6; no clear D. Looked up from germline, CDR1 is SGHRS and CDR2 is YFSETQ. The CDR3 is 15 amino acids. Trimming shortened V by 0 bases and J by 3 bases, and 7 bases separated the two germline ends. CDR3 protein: CASSLGSGGANVLTF. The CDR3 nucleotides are TGCGCCAGCAGCTTGGGCTCGGGTGGGGCCAACGTCCTGACTTTC.

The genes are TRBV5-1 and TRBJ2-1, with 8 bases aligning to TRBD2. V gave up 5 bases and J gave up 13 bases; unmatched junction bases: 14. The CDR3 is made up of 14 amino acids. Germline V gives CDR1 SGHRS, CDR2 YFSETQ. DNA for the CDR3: TGCGCCAGCAGAATGGAACCGAGCGGGAGCTTTCAGTTCTTC. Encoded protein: CASRMEPSGSFQFF. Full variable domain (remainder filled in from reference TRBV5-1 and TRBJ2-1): KAGVTQTPRYLIKTRGQQVTLSCSPISGHRSVSWYQQTPGQGLQFLFEYFSETQRNKGNFPGRFSGRQFSNSRSEMNVSTLELGDSALYLCASRMEPSGSFQFFGPGTRLTVL.

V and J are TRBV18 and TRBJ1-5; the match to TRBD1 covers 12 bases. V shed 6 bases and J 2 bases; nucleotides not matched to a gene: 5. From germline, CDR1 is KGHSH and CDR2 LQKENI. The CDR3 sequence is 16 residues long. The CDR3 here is CASSGQGAWGNQPQHF. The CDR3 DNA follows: TGTGCCAGCTCGGGACAGGGGGCCTGGGGCAATCAGCCCCAGCATTTT.

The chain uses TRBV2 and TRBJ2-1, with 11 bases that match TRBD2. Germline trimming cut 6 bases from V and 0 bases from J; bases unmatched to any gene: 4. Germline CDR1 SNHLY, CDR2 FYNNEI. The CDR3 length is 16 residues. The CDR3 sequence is CASRRTSGRSYNEQFF. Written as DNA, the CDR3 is TGTGCCAGCAGGAGGACTAGCGGGCGCTCCTACAATGAGCAGTTCTTC.

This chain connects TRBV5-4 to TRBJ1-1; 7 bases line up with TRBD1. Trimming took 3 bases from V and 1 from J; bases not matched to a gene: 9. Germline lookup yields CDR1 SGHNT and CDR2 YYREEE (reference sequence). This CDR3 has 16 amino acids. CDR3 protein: CASSSETGRRNTEAFF. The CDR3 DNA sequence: TGTGCCAGCAGCTCCGAGACAGGGAGAAGGAACACTGAAGCTTTCTTT.

CDR3 sequence: CAQTGTESYEQYF. The CDR3 region has the DNA TGTGCCCAGACCGGGACGGAATCCTACGAGCAGTACTTC. The chain has TRBV30 and TRBJ2-7; D tentatively reads TRBD1 or TRBD2 (5 bases each). CDR1 is GTSNPN and CDR2 is SVGIG in the germline V gene (reference sequence). The V gene lost 8 bases and the J gene lost 1 base, with 15 bases spanning the gap. The CDR3 totals 13 residues.

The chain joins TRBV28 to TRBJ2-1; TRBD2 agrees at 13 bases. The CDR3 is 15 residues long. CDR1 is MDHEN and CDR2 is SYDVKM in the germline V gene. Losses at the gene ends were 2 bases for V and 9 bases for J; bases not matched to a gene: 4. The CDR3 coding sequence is TGTGCCAGCAGTTTAGAGACTAGCGGGAGGAGTGAGCAGTTCTTC. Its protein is CASSLETSGRSEQFF.

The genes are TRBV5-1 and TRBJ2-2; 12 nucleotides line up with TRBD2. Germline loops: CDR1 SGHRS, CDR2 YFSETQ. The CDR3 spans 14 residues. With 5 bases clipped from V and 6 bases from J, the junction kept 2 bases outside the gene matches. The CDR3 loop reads CASRLAGGAGELFF. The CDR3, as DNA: TGCGCCAGCAGGCTAGCGGGAGGGGCCGGGGAGCTGTTTTTT.

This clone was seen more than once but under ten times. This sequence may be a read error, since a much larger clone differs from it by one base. CDR3 DNA: TGTGCCAGCAGGCCGACAGGGGGCAATCAGCCCCAGCATTTT. It yields the protein CASRPTGGNQPQHF. The rearrangement uses TRBV6-1 and TRBJ1-5; 8 nucleotides line up with TRBD1. Germline assignment: CDR1 MNHNS and CDR2 SASEGT. The CDR3 runs 14 residues. V dropped 6 bases and J dropped 2; count of bases not matched to a gene: 3.

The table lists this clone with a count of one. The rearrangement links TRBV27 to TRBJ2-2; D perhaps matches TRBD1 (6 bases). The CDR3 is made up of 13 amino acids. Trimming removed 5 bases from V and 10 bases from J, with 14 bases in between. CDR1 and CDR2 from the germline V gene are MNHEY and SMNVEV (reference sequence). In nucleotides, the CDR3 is TGTGCCAGCAGTCTAAACACAGGGTCGGAGCTGTTTTTT. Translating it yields CASSLNTGSELFF.

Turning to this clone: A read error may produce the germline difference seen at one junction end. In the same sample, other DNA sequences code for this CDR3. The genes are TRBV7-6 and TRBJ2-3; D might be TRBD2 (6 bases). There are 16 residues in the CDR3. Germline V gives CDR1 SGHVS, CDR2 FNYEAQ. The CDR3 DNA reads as TGTGCCAGCAGCTTAATAGGCGGGAAGAGCACAGATACGCAGTACTTT. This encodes CASSLIGGKSTDTQYF.

This chain's CDR3 is CASSPLTGNTIYF. CDR3 sequence (DNA): TGTGCCAGCTCACCACTCACTGGAAACACCATATATTTT. The chain employs TRBV18 and TRBJ1-3; D uncertain. CDR1 and CDR2 from the germline V gene are KGHSH and LQKENI. The CDR3 spans 13 residues. V lost 1 base and J lost 2, with 3 bases in between. Full variable domain (outside the CDR3, taken from reference TRBV18 and TRBJ1-3): NAGVMQNPRHLVRRRGQEARLRCSPMKGHSHVYWYRQLPEEGLKFMVYLQKENIIDESGMPKERFSAEFPKEGPSILRIQQVVRGDSAAYFCASSPLTGNTIYFGEGSWLTVV.

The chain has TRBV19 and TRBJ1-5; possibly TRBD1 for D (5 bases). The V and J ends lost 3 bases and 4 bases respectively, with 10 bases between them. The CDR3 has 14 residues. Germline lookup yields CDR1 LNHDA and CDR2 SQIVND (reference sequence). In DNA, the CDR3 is TGTGCCAGTAGTATGGGACGGCCTAATCAGCCCCAGCATTTT. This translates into CASSMGRPNQPQHF.